The rows below give T cell receptor beta chains drawn from one sample of a study of blood T cell repertoires in COVID-19. Sequencing used immunoSEQ multiplex PCR; TCRdb keeps in-frame clones, though not all of them. The table has around 150,000 clones, about 80% seen once. Sequences were obtained from peripheral blood. These receptors all come from a woman older than 75 with acute or convalescent COVID-19. The CDR3 runs from the conserved cysteine through the conserved F or W. Each record gives: D gene, V gene, J gene, CDR3 protein, CDR3 DNA. D genes are given only for firm matches.

d_gene: -; v_gene: TRBV6-5; j_gene: TRBJ2-7; CDR3aa: CASEPQGFSYEQYF; CDR3nt: TGTGCCAGTGAGCCCCAGGGGTTCTCCTACGAGCAGTACTTC
d_gene: -; v_gene: TRBV28; j_gene: TRBJ1-4; CDR3aa: CASSTRTVREKLFF; CDR3nt: TGTGCCAGCAGTACCAGGACTGTCCGAGAAAAACTGTTTTTT
d_gene: -; v_gene: TRBV10-3; j_gene: TRBJ1-4; CDR3aa: CAIREAGSPNEKLFF; CDR3nt: TGTGCCATCCGAGAGGCCGGGAGCCCTAATGAAAAACTGTTTTTT
d_gene: TRBD2; v_gene: TRBV18; j_gene: TRBJ2-7; CDR3aa: CASSPGLAPNEQYF; CDR3nt: TGTGCCAGCTCCCCCGGACTAGCTCCAAACGAGCAGTACTTC
d_gene: -; v_gene: TRBV3-1/TRBV3-2; j_gene: TRBJ2-7; CDR3aa: CASNKALGAREQYF; CDR3nt: TGTGCCAGCAACAAAGCATTAGGGGCGCGGGAGCAGTACTTC
d_gene: -; v_gene: TRBV5-6; j_gene: TRBJ2-3; CDR3aa: CASHLTDFTDTQYF; CDR3nt: TGTGCCAGCCACTTGACAGACTTCACAGATACGCAGTATTTT
d_gene: -; v_gene: TRBV29-1; j_gene: TRBJ1-3; CDR3aa: CSVRLTPGNTIYF; CDR3nt: TGCAGCGTTCGTCTGACTCCTGGAAACACCATATATTTT
d_gene: -; v_gene: TRBV12-3/TRBV12-4; j_gene: TRBJ1-1; CDR3aa: CAIRRGSEDAFF; CDR3nt: TGTGCCATCCGAAGGGGGTCGGAGGATGCTTTCTTT
d_gene: -; v_gene: TRBV5-4; j_gene: TRBJ2-5; CDR3aa: CASSPTRLQETQYF; CDR3nt: TGTGCCAGCAGTCCTACTAGACTCCAAGAGACCCAGTACTTC
d_gene: TRBD2; v_gene: TRBV11-2; j_gene: TRBJ2-7; CDR3aa: CASSLDTGGYEQYF; CDR3nt: TGTGCCAGCAGCTTAGACACGGGGGGCTACGAGCAGTACTTC
d_gene: -; v_gene: TRBV2; j_gene: TRBJ2-3; CDR3aa: CASGRDLVTDTQYF; CDR3nt: TGTGCCAGCGGACGGGACTTGGTTACGGATACGCAGTATTTT
d_gene: -; v_gene: TRBV15; j_gene: TRBJ2-5; CDR3aa: CATSGRGWGETQYF; CDR3nt: TGTGCCACCAGCGGAAGGGGATGGGGAGAGACCCAGTACTTC
d_gene: TRBD2; v_gene: TRBV19; j_gene: TRBJ2-1; CDR3aa: CASPTAGTSGSSYNEQFF; CDR3nt: TGTGCCAGTCCCACAGCCGGGACTAGCGGGAGTTCCTACAATGAGCAGTTCTTC
d_gene: -; v_gene: TRBV6-1; j_gene: TRBJ2-5; CDR3aa: CASSEQLGGTARETQYF; CDR3nt: TGTGCCAGCAGTGAACAATTGGGCGGGACTGCGAGAGAGACCCAGTACTTC
d_gene: -; v_gene: TRBV4-1; j_gene: TRBJ1-2; CDR3aa: CASSQDLVKAGDYGYTF; CDR3nt: TGCGCCAGCAGCCAAGATCTGGTGAAGGCCGGGGACTATGGCTACACCTTC
d_gene: -; v_gene: TRBV21-1; j_gene: TRBJ1-5; CDR3aa: CASSKAGGWRNQPQHF; CDR3nt: TGTGCCAGCAGCAAAGCGGGGGGTTGGCGCAATCAGCCCCAGCATTTT
d_gene: -; v_gene: TRBV21-1; j_gene: TRBJ2-1; CDR3aa: CASSPSHEGTSGKEKRPHEQFF; CDR3nt: TGTGCCAGCAGCCCTAGTCACGAGGGGACTAGCGGGAAAGAGAAGCGTCCACATGAGCAGTTCTTC